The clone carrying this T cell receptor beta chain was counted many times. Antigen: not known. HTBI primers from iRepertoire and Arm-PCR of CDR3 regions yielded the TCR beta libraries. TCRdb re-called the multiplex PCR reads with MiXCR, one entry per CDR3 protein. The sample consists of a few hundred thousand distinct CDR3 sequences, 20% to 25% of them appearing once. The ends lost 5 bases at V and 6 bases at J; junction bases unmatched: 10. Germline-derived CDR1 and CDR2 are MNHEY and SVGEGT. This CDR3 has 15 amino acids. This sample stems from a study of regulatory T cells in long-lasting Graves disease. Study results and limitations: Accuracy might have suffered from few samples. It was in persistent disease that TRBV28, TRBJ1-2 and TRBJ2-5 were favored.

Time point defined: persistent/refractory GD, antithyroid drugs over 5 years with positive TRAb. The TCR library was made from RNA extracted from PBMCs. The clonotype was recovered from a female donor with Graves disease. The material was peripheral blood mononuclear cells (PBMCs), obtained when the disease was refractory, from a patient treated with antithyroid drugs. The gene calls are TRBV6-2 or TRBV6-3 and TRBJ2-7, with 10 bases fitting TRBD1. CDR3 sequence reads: CASSALRDRGPEQYF. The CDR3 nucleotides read TGTGCCAGCAGTGCACTCCGGGACAGGGGTCCCGAGCAGTACTTC.